Listed here are 8 T cell receptor beta chains from one sample, sequenced in a study of CD8 T cells in ankylosing spondylitis. TCRdb re-called the 5' RACE reads through MiXCR, storing one row per CDR3 protein. The sample has around 770,000 distinct CDR3 sequences; around 19% are singletons. General study findings and limits: Among TCR beta sequences, a motif of about 8 highly homologous variants appeared characteristic of ankylosing spondylitis blood.

Their specific antigens are unknown. The sample comprised blood, either unsorted or a sorted T cell fraction (not recorded which). The receptors were sampled from a male donor with ankylosing spondylitis.

This clonotype showed up just a few times. The CDR3 bases are TGCAGTGCTAGAATAGCGGAAGAGACCCAGTACTTC. It yields the protein CSARIAEETQYF. The rearrangement uses TRBV20-1 and TRBJ2-5; maybe TRBD2 (6 bases). CDR1 is DFQATT, CDR2 SNEGSKA, per germline (reference sequence). The V end lost 2 bases, the J end lost 3 bases, and 7 bases lay between the germline ends. This CDR3 is 12 amino acids long.

This clonotype was recorded at least ten times. The rearrangement uses TRBV9 and TRBJ2-3, with 9 bases matching TRBD2. V gave up 4 bases and J gave up 6 bases; unmatched junction bases: 18. Germline V gives CDR1 SGDLS, CDR2 YYNGEE. CDR3 length: 18 amino acids. CDR3 protein: CASSPLAFPAGGRDTQYF. Written as DNA, the CDR3 is TGTGCCAGCAGCCCTCTCGCTTTTCCCGCGGGGGGGAGGGATACGCAGTATTTT.

V and J are TRBV29-1 and TRBJ1-1; D gene ambiguous. V lost 6 bases to trimming and J lost 1 base, with 12 bases between them. The CDR3 is 13 residues long. Germline V CDR1 and CDR2: SQVTM, ANQGSEA. The CDR3 region has the DNA TGCAGCGTGGGCGGGGTTGAGAACACTGAAGCTTTCTTT. Amino acid sequence: CSVGGVENTEAFF. The full variable domain, completed using reference TRBV29-1 and TRBJ1-1, is SAVISQKPSRDICQRGTSLTIQCQVDSQVTMMFWYRQQPGQSLTLIATANQGSEATYESGFVIDKFPISRPNLTFSTLTVSNMSPEDSSIYLCSVGGVENTEAFFGQGTRLTVV.

This clonotype has a count of ten or more. CDR3 in amino acids: CAISDGPGAVQGNIQYF. In DNA, the CDR3 is TGTGCCATCAGTGATGGCCCGGGGGCAGTTCAGGGAAACATTCAGTACTTC. The chain combines TRBV10-3 with TRBJ2-4; D may correspond to TRBD1 or TRBD2 (6 bases each). The CDR3 length is 17 residues. CDR1 and CDR2 (germline): ENHRY, SYGVKD. Trimming took 3 bases from V and 6 from J, leaving 21 bases between them.

CDR3 coding DNA: TGTGCCAGCAGCCAAGACCAGGATAGAGAGACCCAGTACTTC. Encoded protein: CASSQDQDRETQYF. This chain connects TRBV4-2 to TRBJ2-5, with D unclear. Germline lookup yields CDR1 LGHNA and CDR2 YNFKEQ. The CDR3 length is 14 residues. V lost 0 bases to trimming and J lost 4 bases, with 9 bases between them.

The rearrangement joins TRBV6-5 to TRBJ1-5, with 7 bases aligning to TRBD1. V lost 10 bases, J lost 0 bases, and 9 bases stayed unmatched. The CDR3 totals 15 residues. Germline V gives CDR1 MNHEY, CDR2 SVGAGI. The CDR3 region has the DNA TGTGCCACCCGGGACAGAATCTATAGCAATCAGCCCCAGCATTTT. Amino acid sequence: CATRDRIYSNQPQHF.

With respect to this clonotype: This likely comes from a read error, as the CDR3 has no conserved phenylalanine or tryptophan at its end. The rearrangement links TRBV5-1 to TRBJ2-1; D unclear. The CDR3 has 13 residues. Germline V gives CDR1 SGHRS, CDR2 YFSETQ. Trimming stripped 0 bases from V and 6 bases from J, with 7 bases between. The CDR3 coding sequence is TGCGCCAGCAGCTTGGAAAGTCCCAATGAGCAGTTCTAC. Encoded protein: CASSLESPNEQFY.

This chain links TRBV7-2 with TRBJ1-2; 7 positions match TRBD1. This CDR3 has 17 residues. The trim removed 5 bases at V and 2 bases at J, leaving 14 bases unmatched. CDR1 is SGHTA, CDR2 FQGNSA, per germline. CDR3 sequence (DNA): TGTGCCAGCAGCCCCAGACTTACAGGGGACGAGAACTATGGCTACACCTTC. Its translation: CASSPRLTGDENYGYTF.